This T cell receptor (beta chain) is drawn from a study of T cells in Graves' hyperthyroidism and ophthalmopathy. Clinical symptoms, serum thyroxine, TRAb, thyroid ultrasound and orbital computed tomography informed diagnoses. TCR beta CDR3 regions were amplified from RNA transcripts. A first-round RT-PCR of the TCR CDR3 used the HTBI primer set. MiXCR was run by TCRdb on the multiplex PCR reads, yielding one entry per CDR3 protein. The top ten hold under 35% of the sample, which has about 640,000 distinct CDR3 sequences, less than 25% seen once. Study-wide results and caveats: Ophthalmopathy was identified by the model a median about 6.4 months ahead of onset. Most thyroid clonotypes expanded above 0.001 appeared in blood too.

Trimming took 6 bases from V and 2 from J; bases not matched to a gene: 6. The CDR3 sequence is 15 residues long. Germline CDR1 and CDR2: MNHEY and SMNVEV (reference sequence). This clonotype was detected many times. What it recognizes is unknown. The chain carries TRBV27 and TRBJ1-5; the match to TRBD1 covers 8 bases. The sample was blood. The TCR sequence derives from a man aged 25-45 years with Graves' ophthalmopathy. CDR3 in DNA: TGTGCCAGCAGCTCGGCGGGACAGGGCAATCAGCCCCAGCATTTT. This gives the protein CASSSAGQGNQPQHF.